This T cell receptor beta chain was retrieved from a study of regulatory and conventional T cells in RAG deficiency. Genomic DNA came from blood conventional CD4+ T cells gated CD25-low CD127-high. Profiled with immunoSEQ multiplex PCR; TCRdb holds only in-frame clones, not every one. The repertoire includes approximately 28,000 clones, about 95% of them detected once, and approximately 0.16% sits in the top ten. Trimming took 1 base from V and 2 from J, leaving 8 bases between them. Germline V lookup: CDR1 SGHDN, CDR2 FVKESK. This CDR3 is 15 amino acids long. The sample also formed part of further work on regulatory T cells. From that second work: Primers: 52 TRBV forward and 13 TRBJ reverse.

The sequenced sample consisted of CD25- CD4+ T cells sorted from blood. The genes are TRBV14 and TRBJ1-4; D is unclear. The receptor was isolated from a human donor in good health. Here the CDR3 DNA reads TGTGCCAGCAGCCAAGTGGGGAGGACTAATGAAAAACTGTTTTTT. Translated: CASSQVGRTNEKLFF.